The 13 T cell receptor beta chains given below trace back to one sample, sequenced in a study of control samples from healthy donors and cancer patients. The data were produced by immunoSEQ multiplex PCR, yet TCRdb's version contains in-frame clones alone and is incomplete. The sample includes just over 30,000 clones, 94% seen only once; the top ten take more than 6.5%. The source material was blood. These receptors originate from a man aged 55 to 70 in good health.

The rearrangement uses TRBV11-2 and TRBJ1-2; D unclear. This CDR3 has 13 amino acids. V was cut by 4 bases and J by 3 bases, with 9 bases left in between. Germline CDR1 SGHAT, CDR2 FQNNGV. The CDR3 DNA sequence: TGTGCCAGCAGCTCCGGAAATTACTATGGCTACACCTTC. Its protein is CASSSGNYYGYTF. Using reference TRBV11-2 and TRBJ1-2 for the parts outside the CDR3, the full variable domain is EAGVAQSPRYKIIEKRQSVAFWCNPISGHATLYWYQQILGQGPKLLIQFQNNGVVDDSQLPKDRFSAERLKGVDSTLKIQPAKLEDSAVYLCASSSGNYYGYTFGSGTRLTVV.

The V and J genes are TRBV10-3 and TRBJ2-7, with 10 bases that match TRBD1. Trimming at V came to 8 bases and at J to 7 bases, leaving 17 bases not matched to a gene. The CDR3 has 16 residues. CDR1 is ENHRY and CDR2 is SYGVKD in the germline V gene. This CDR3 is CAIRGAPGQGPEEQYF. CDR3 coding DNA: TGTGCCATCCGCGGGGCTCCGGGACAGGGGCCCGAGGAGCAGTACTTC.

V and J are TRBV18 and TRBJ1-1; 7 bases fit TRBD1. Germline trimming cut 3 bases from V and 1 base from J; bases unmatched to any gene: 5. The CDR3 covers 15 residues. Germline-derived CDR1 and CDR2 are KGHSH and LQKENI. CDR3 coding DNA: TGTGCCAGCTCACCTCAGACAGGGACGAACACTGAAGCTTTCTTT. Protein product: CASSPQTGTNTEAFF.

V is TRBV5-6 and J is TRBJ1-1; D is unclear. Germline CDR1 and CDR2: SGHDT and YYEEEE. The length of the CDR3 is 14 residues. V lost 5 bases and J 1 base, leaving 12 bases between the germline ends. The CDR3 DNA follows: TGTGCCAGCAGAAGAAGGGCGACGAACACTGAAGCTTTCTTT. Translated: CASRRRATNTEAFF. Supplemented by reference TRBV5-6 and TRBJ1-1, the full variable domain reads DAGVTQSPTHLIKTRGQQVTLRCSPKSGHDTVSWYQQALGQGPQFIFQYYEEEERQRGNFPDRFSGHQFPNYSSELNVNALLLGDSALYLCASRRRATNTEAFFGQGTRLTVV.

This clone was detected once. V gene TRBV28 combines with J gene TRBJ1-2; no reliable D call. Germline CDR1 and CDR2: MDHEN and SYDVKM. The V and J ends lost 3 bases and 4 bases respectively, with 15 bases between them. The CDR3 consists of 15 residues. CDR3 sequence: CASSFTTDGFYGYTF. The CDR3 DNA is TGTGCCAGCAGTTTCACGACGGACGGATTCTATGGCTACACCTTC.

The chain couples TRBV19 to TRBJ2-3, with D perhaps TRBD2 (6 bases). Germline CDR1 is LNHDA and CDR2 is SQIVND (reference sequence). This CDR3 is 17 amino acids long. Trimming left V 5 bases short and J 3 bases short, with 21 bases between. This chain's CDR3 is CASSLRDFSLLTDTQYF. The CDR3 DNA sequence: TGTGCCAGTAGTCTAAGGGACTTTTCCTTACTAACAGATACGCAGTATTTT.

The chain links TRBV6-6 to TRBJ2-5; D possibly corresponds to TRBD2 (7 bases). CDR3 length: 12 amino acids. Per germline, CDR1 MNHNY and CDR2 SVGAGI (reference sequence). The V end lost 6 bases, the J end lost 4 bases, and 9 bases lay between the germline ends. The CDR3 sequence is CASRRGGETQYF. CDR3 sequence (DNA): TGTGCCAGCAGAAGGGGGGGAGAGACCCAGTACTTC.

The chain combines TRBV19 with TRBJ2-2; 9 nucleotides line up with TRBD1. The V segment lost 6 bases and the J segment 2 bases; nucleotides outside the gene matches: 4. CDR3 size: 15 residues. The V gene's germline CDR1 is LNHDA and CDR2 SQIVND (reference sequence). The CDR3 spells CASSEGQGNTGELFF. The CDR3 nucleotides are TGTGCCAGTAGCGAGGGACAGGGCAACACCGGGGAGCTGTTTTTT. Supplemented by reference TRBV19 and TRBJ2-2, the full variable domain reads DGGITQSPKYLFRKEGQNVTLSCEQNLNHDAMYWYRQDPGQGLRLIYYSQIVNDFQKGDIAEGYSVSREKKESFPLTVTSAQKNPTAFYLCASSEGQGNTGELFFGEGSRLTVL.

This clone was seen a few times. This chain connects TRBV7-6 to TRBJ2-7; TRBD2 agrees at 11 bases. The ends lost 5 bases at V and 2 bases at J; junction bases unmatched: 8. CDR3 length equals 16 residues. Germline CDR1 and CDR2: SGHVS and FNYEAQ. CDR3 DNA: TGTGCCAGCAGCCTAGGGCTACTAGCGGGAGCCTACGAGCAGTACTTC. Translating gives CASSLGLLAGAYEQYF. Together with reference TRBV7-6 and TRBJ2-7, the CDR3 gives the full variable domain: GAGVSQSPRYKVTKRGQDVALRCDPISGHVSLYWYRQALGQGPEFLTYFNYEAQQDKSGLPNDRFSAERPEGSISTLTIQRTEQRDSAMYRCASSLGLLAGAYEQYFGPGTRLTVT.

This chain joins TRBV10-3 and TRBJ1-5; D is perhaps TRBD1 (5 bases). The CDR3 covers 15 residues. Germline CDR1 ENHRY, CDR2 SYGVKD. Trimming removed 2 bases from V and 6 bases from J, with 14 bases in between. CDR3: CAISEIGTGSQPQHF. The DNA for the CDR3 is TGTGCCATCAGTGAGATTGGGACGGGCAGTCAGCCCCAGCATTTT.

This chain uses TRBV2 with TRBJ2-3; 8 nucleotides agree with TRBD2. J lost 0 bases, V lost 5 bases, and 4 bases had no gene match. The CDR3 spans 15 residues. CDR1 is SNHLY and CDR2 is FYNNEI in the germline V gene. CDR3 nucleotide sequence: TGTGCCAGCAGTAGTAGCGGGGTGAGCACAGATACGCAGTATTTT. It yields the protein CASSSSGVSTDTQYF. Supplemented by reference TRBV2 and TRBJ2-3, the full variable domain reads EPEVTQTPSHQVTQMGQEVILRCVPISNHLYFYWYRQILGQKVEFLVSFYNNEISEKSEIFDDQFSVERPDGSNFTLKIRSTKLEDSAMYFCASSSSGVSTDTQYFGPGTRLTVL.

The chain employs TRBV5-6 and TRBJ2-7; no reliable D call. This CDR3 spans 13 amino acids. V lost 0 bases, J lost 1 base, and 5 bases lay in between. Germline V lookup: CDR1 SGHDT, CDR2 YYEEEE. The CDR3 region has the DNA TGTGCCAGCAGCTTGGGGGCATCCTACGAGCAGTACTTC. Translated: CASSLGASYEQYF.

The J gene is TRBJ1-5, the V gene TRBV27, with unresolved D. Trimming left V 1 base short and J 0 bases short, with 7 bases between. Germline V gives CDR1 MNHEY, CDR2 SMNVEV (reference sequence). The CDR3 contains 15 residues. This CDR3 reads CASSLYGNSNQPQHF. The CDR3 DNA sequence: TGTGCCAGCAGTTTATATGGTAATAGCAATCAGCCCCAGCATTTT.